These 30 T cell receptor beta chains were sequenced from one sample in a study of CD8+ T cells in alopecia areata. cDNA prepared by RNA extraction and subsequent reverse transcription served as the template for sequencing. Only in-frame clones appear in the TCRdb table, and some are missing; sequencing was by immunoSEQ multiplex PCR. The sample lists about 130,000 clones, 58% occurring once. Here the sequenced sample was CD4+ T cells sorted from blood, taken at week 0. These receptor sequences come from a human donor with alopecia areata.

The V gene is TRBV29-1, the J gene TRBJ2-5, with 8 bases identical to TRBD2. Judging by the DNA end, TRBJ2-7 fits better; the J call may be wrong. The CDR3 loop spans 14 amino acids. Germline V gene lookup returns CDR1 SQVTM and CDR2 ANQGSEA. In DNA form, the CDR3 reads TGCAGCGTTCTTAGGCCGGGACTAGGCTACGAGCAGTACTTC. Its protein product is CSVLRPGLGYEQYF.

This clone was found a few times. The chain combines TRBV21-1 with TRBJ1-1. TRBV21-1 has pseudogene status. This CDR3 contains 13 residues. CDR3 DNA sequence: TGTGCCAGCAGCAAAAGGGTAAACACTGAAGCTTTCTTT. Its protein product is CASSKRVNTEAFF.

The chain joins TRBV5-5 to TRBJ2-1; a possible D gene is TRBD2 (5 bases). CDR1 SGHKS and CDR2 YYEKEE come from the germline V gene (reference sequence). This CDR3 region has 11 residues. V was clipped by 3 bases and J by 13 bases, with 11 bases between them. The chain's CDR3 is CASSSGFAQFF. As DNA, the CDR3 is TGTGCCAGCAGCTCGGGGTTCGCACAGTTCTTC. Based on the CDR3 plus reference TRBV5-5 and TRBJ2-1, the full variable domain is DAGVTQSPTHLIKTRGQQVTLRCSPISGHKSVSWYQQVLGQGPQFIFQYYEKEERGRGNFPDRFSARQFPNYSSELNVNALLLGDSALYLCASSSGFAQFFGPGTRLTVL.

V gene TRBV5-4 combines with J gene TRBJ1-2; D ambiguous. This CDR3 spans 15 amino acids. V gave up 4 bases and J gave up 2 bases, with 15 bases separating them. From germline, CDR1 is SGHNT and CDR2 YYREEE (reference sequence). The CDR3, as DNA: TGTGCCAGCAGCGCCGCCGAGGTGGCGAACTATGGCTACACCTTC. Translating gives CASSAAEVANYGYTF.

This clone has more than one count but fewer than ten. The V and J genes are TRBV29-1 and TRBJ2-5; 7 nucleotides agree with TRBD2. The CDR3 has 13 amino acids. Germline-derived CDR1 and CDR2 are SQVTM and ANQGSEA. Trimming took 3 bases from V and 4 from J; bases not matched to a gene: 5. The CDR3 here is CSVEDPGGETQYF. CDR3 coding DNA: TGCAGCGTTGAGGACCCGGGGGGAGAGACCCAGTACTTC. Looking up the rest from reference TRBV29-1 and TRBJ2-5 gives the full variable domain: SAVISQKPSRDICQRGTSLTIQCQVDSQVTMMFWYRQQPGQSLTLIATANQGSEATYESGFVIDKFPISRPNLTFSTLTVSNMSPEDSSIYLCSVEDPGGETQYFGPGTRLLVL.

This chain links TRBV5-1 with TRBJ1-4, with unresolved D. Germline-derived CDR1 and CDR2 are SGHRS and YFSETQ. The CDR3 has 14 amino acids. Trimming cost V 7 bases and J 2 bases, with 12 bases left between them. CDR3 protein: CASRLSGTNEKLFF. CDR3 bases: TGCGCCAGCCGACTTTCCGGCACTAATGAAAAACTGTTTTTT.

The chain couples TRBV4-1 to TRBJ1-4; D ambiguous. There are 14 residues in the CDR3. The ends were cut back, 8 bases at V and 2 bases at J, with 12 bases in the middle. Germline V gene sequence: CDR1 MGHRA, CDR2 YSYEKL. Here the CDR3 reads CASLRIGTNEKLFF. The CDR3 DNA reads TGCGCCAGCTTACGGATAGGGACTAATGAAAAACTGTTTTTT.

The chain couples TRBV5-4 to TRBJ2-2, with unresolved D. CDR1 is SGHNT, CDR2 YYREEE, per germline (reference sequence). V lost 0 bases to trimming and J lost 8 bases, with 8 bases between them. The CDR3 spans 13 residues. The CDR3 nucleotides are TGTGCCAGCAGCTTGGTTTCCGAGGGGGAGCTGTTTTTT. This encodes CASSLVSEGELFF.

The V and J genes are TRBV19 and TRBJ1-2; 8 nucleotides agree with TRBD1. The germline gives CDR1 LNHDA, CDR2 SQIVND (reference sequence). The CDR3 totals 12 residues. Germline trimming cut 9 bases from V and 8 bases from J; bases unmatched to any gene: 8. The CDR3 DNA reads TGTGCCAGCTCGGACAGGGAAGGGGGCTACACCTTC. This codes for CASSDREGGYTF.

The rearrangement uses TRBV9 and TRBJ1-2; D may be TRBD1 (6 bases). The V gene's germline CDR1 is SGDLS and CDR2 YYNGEE. This CDR3 is 16 amino acids long. The ends were cut back, 0 bases at V and 0 bases at J, with 12 bases in the middle. Written as DNA, the CDR3 is TGTGCCAGCAGCGTAGGAGTGGCAGGGGCTAACTATGGCTACACCTTC. It encodes CASSVGVAGANYGYTF.

The chain joins TRBV5-6 to TRBJ1-3, with D unclear. This CDR3 is built from 15 residues. Trimming stripped 3 bases from V and 1 base from J, with 11 bases between. From germline, CDR1 is SGHDT and CDR2 YYEEEE. The CDR3 bases are TGTGCCAGCAGCTGGGGTCCGAGTTCTGGAAACACCATATATTTT. Translating gives CASSWGPSSGNTIYF.

J is TRBJ1-1 and V is TRBV10-3; no clear D. Germline CDR1 ENHRY, CDR2 SYGVKD. Trimming removed 7 bases at V and 3 bases at J, with 12 bases between. This CDR3 spans 13 amino acids. CDR3 bases: TGTGCCATCACAGCAGGCGGAGACACTGAAGCTTTCTTT. Translated: CAITAGGDTEAFF.

V and J are TRBV2 and TRBJ2-2; 8 bases agree with TRBD1. The length of the CDR3 is 15 residues. V lost 6 bases to trimming and J lost 5 bases; unmatched junction nucleotides: 8. CDR1 and CDR2 (germline): SNHLY, FYNNEI. CDR3 sequence: CASRRTGQGTGELFF. For the CDR3, the DNA is TGTGCCAGCAGGAGGACAGGGCAAGGAACCGGGGAGCTGTTTTTT.

There are a few counts of this clone. This chain joins TRBV7-8 and TRBJ2-3; TRBD2 agrees at 8 bases. Germline V gene sequence: CDR1 SGHVS, CDR2 FQNEAQ. The junction had 7 bases not matched to a gene; V was cut back by 1 base and J by 4 bases. The CDR3 runs to 16 residues. CDR3 coding DNA: TGTGCCAGCAGCTTAGGGTCTCCGACTAGCGCAGATACGCAGTATTTT. Amino acids: CASSLGSPTSADTQYF.

The J gene is TRBJ2-7, the V gene TRBV7-2; the match to TRBD2 covers 12 bases. The CDR3 spans 16 residues. With 5 bases clipped from V and 4 bases from J, the junction kept 9 bases outside the gene matches. Germline CDR1 SGHTA, CDR2 FQGNSA. CDR3 nucleotide sequence: TGTGCCAGCAGCCCCCCTAGCGGGGGGGCTAGGTACGAGCAGTACTTC. The encoded protein is CASSPPSGGARYEQYF.

The chain has TRBV19 and TRBJ2-7, with 10 bases fitting TRBD1. Germline lookup yields CDR1 LNHDA and CDR2 SQIVND (reference sequence). With 3 bases clipped from V and 2 bases from J, the junction kept 4 bases outside the gene matches. This CDR3 comprises 15 residues. In DNA form, the CDR3 reads TGTGCCAGTAGTATCCCGGGACAGGGGACCTACGAGCAGTACTTC. The encoded protein is CASSIPGQGTYEQYF.

Written as DNA, the CDR3 is TGTGCCAGCAGCTCCATCAGGTACACTGAAGCTTTCTTT. Its translation is CASSSIRYTEAFF. The genes are TRBV11-2 and TRBJ1-1; D not certain. V was pared by 4 bases and J by 3 bases, with 9 bases between. The germline V gene encodes CDR1 SGHAT and CDR2 FQNNGV. The CDR3 covers 13 residues.

This clone was observed a few times. This rearrangement joins TRBV7-2 to TRBJ2-5; 12 nucleotides match TRBD2. V trimming: 6 bases; J trimming: 6 bases; junction bases outside the gene matches: 8. The V gene's germline CDR1 is SGHTA and CDR2 FQGNSA. The CDR3 contains 15 residues. DNA for the CDR3: TGTGCCAGCAGTCCTAGCGGGAGGGAAGGGAAGACCCAGTACTTC. Protein: CASSPSGREGKTQYF.

V gene TRBV18 combines with J gene TRBJ2-3; D not resolved. Germline values: CDR1 KGHSH, CDR2 LQKENI. The V end was cut by 6 bases, the J end by 6 bases, with 7 bases between. This CDR3 has 11 residues. DNA for the CDR3: TGTGCCAGCTCGTCCAGGGATACGCAGTATTTT. It encodes CASSSRDTQYF.

This chain uses TRBV4-2 with TRBJ2-6; no firm D call. Germline V gene lookup returns CDR1 LGHNA and CDR2 YNFKEQ. Trimming took off 0 bases at V and 4 bases at J, with 19 bases between the two ends. The CDR3 is 19 amino acids. CDR3 in DNA: TGTGCCAGCAGCCAAGATCCGGATGTGGGGTCTTCCGGGGCCAACGTCCTGACTTTC. It is translated as CASSQDPDVGSSGANVLTF.

The J gene is TRBJ2-1, the V gene TRBV7-9; D possibly corresponds to TRBD2 (5 bases). V lost 4 bases and J 0 bases, leaving 13 bases between the germline ends. The CDR3 loop spans 16 amino acids. The germline V gene encodes CDR1 SEHNR and CDR2 FQNEAQ (reference sequence). The CDR3, as DNA: TGTGCCAGCAGCTCGAGCGGACGGAGCTCCTACAATGAGCAGTTCTTC. This gives the protein CASSSSGRSSYNEQFF.

The genes are TRBV7-2 and TRBJ2-2; a weak D match, TRBD2 (5 bases). With 1 base removed from V and 4 bases from J, the gap between germline ends came to 13 bases. The germline CDR1 and CDR2 sequences are SGHTA and FQGNSA. This CDR3 is built from 16 residues. The CDR3 is CASSLGGRRVTGELFF. For the CDR3, the DNA is TGTGCCAGCAGCTTAGGAGGACGGCGGGTCACCGGGGAGCTGTTTTTT. Drawing the rest from reference TRBV7-2 and TRBJ2-2, the complete variable domain is GAGVSQSPSNKVTEKGKDVELRCDPISGHTALYWYRQSLGQGLEFLIYFQGNSAPDKSGLPSDRFSAERTGGSVSTLTIQRTQQEDSAVYLCASSLGGRRVTGELFFGEGSRLTVL.

The rearrangement uses TRBV27 and TRBJ1-2, with TRBD1 as a possible D gene (6 bases). The CDR3 is made up of 17 amino acids. V was cut by 1 base and J by 3 bases, with 18 bases left in between. Germline loops: CDR1 MNHEY, CDR2 SMNVEV (reference sequence). This CDR3 reads CASSLFGGRPEYYGYTF. The CDR3 region has the DNA TGTGCCAGCAGTTTATTCGGGGGGCGCCCTGAATACTATGGCTACACCTTC.

CDR3 in amino acids: CASSLADMAIGSGNTIYF. The CDR3 DNA follows: TGTGCCAGCAGCTTAGCGGATATGGCGATCGGCTCTGGAAACACCATATATTTT. The genes are TRBV7-9 and TRBJ1-3; D not resolved. V dropped 0 bases and J dropped 0 bases, with 15 bases sitting between them. The CDR3 consists of 18 residues. The germline V gene has CDR1 SEHNR and CDR2 FQNEAQ (reference sequence). Full variable domain (remainder filled in from reference TRBV7-9 and TRBJ1-3): DTGVSQNPRHKITKRGQNVTFRCDPISEHNRLYWYRQTLGQGPEFLTYFQNEAQLEKSRLLSDRFSAERPKGSFSTLEIQRTEQGDSAMYLCASSLADMAIGSGNTIYFGEGSWLTVV.

This clone was recorded once. The V call is TRBV7-3, the J call TRBJ2-2; D uncertain. The V end lost 5 bases, the J end lost 4 bases, and 5 bases lay between the germline ends. The CDR3 consists of 12 residues. Germline assignment: CDR1 SGHTA and CDR2 FQGTGA. In nucleotides, the CDR3 is TGTGCCAGCAGCCCACCCACCGGGGAGCTGTTTTTT. This encodes CASSPPTGELFF.

The V call is TRBV2, the J call TRBJ2-1, with TRBD2 identical over 13 bases. V lost 6 bases and J lost 4; bases outside the gene matches: 3. This CDR3 is built from 15 residues. The germline V gene has CDR1 SNHLY and CDR2 FYNNEI. Here the CDR3 reads CASRGGLAGYNEQFF. The CDR3 DNA reads TGTGCCAGCAGGGGGGGACTAGCGGGGTACAATGAGCAGTTCTTC. Filled out from reference TRBV2 and TRBJ2-1, the complete variable domain reads EPEVTQTPSHQVTQMGQEVILRCVPISNHLYFYWYRQILGQKVEFLVSFYNNEISEKSEIFDDQFSVERPDGSNFTLKIRSTKLEDSAMYFCASRGGLAGYNEQFFGPGTRLTVL.

The chain links TRBV7-3 to TRBJ1-3; D is unclear. CDR1 is SGHTA, CDR2 FQGTGA, per germline. Trimming took 4 bases from V and 2 from J, leaving 6 bases between them. The CDR3 has 13 amino acids. This CDR3 reads CASSSVPGNTIYF. CDR3 nucleotides: TGTGCCAGCAGCTCAGTCCCTGGAAACACCATATATTTT.

This chain links TRBV6-5 with TRBJ2-1; D is unclear. The length of the CDR3 is 14 residues. Trimming pared 3 bases from V and 0 bases from J, leaving 6 bases between. Per germline, CDR1 MNHEY and CDR2 SVGAGI. CDR3 amino acids: CASSYSPSYNEQFF. The CDR3 DNA is TGTGCCAGCAGTTATTCGCCCTCCTACAATGAGCAGTTCTTC.

This clone came up many times. V usage is TRBV7-2 and J usage is TRBJ2-2; no reliable D call. The CDR3 has 14 residues. The V gene lost 6 bases and the J gene lost 6 bases, with 14 bases spanning the gap. From germline, CDR1 is SGHTA and CDR2 FQGNSA. CDR3 loop: CASSPFSVSGELFF. The CDR3 nucleotides read TGTGCCAGCAGTCCATTCAGCGTCTCCGGGGAGCTGTTTTTT.

This clone was seen a few times. The J gene is TRBJ2-7, the V gene TRBV5-1; no clear D gene. The germline CDR1 and CDR2 sequences are SGHRS and YFSETQ. V was cut by 1 base and J by 6 bases, with 17 bases left in between. This CDR3 is built from 15 residues. The CDR3 region is CASSLLLGPSGEQYF. CDR3 nucleotides: TGCGCCAGCAGCTTGCTGTTGGGCCCCTCCGGCGAGCAGTACTTC.